Below, one TCR beta chain is given with its context. As yet, its antigen is unknown. The V end was cut by 5 bases, the J end by 10 bases, with 15 bases between. Germline CDR1 is LNHDA and CDR2 is SQIVND (reference sequence). The CDR3 extends over 14 amino acids. The data belong to a study of a mutant IDH1 vaccine in newly diagnosed glioma. Study in general: Vaccinations were initiated 4-6 weeks following radiotherapy alone, or were given together with temozolomide cycles.

Libraries were prepared by immunoSEQ multiplex PCR; TCRdb keeps only in-frame clonotypes and omits some of them. The sample lists more than 35,000 clones; approximately 80% were seen once. Sample time point: week 23, last vaccination. Doses of 300 ug of mutant IDH1 20-mer peptide were given with topical imiquimod. This chain joins TRBV19 and TRBJ1-6, with a possible D match to TRBD1 (5 bases). This TCR came from a man in his forties with glioma. The sample consisted of PBMCs, taken from a glioma patient whose treatment included an IDH1 peptide vaccine. DNA of the CDR3: TGTGCCAGTAGTGGGGACGGCGATCCATCACCCCTCCACTTT. It is translated as CASSGDGDPSPLHF. The variable domain in full, with the rest retrieved from reference TRBV19 and TRBJ1-6, is DGGITQSPKYLFRKEGQNVTLSCEQNLNHDAMYWYRQDPGQGLRLIYYSQIVNDFQKGDIAEGYSVSREKKESFPLTVTSAQKNPTAFYLCASSGDGDPSPLHFGNGTRLTVT.